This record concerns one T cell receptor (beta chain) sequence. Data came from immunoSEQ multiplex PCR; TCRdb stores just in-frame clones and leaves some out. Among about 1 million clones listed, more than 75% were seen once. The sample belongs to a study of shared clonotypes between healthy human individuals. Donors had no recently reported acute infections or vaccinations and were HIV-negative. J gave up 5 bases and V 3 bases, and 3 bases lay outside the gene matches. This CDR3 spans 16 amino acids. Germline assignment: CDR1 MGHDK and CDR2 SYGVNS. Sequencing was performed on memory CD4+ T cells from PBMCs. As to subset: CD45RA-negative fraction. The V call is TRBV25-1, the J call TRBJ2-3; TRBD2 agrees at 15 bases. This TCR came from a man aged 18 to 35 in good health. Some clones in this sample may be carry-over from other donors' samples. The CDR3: CASSDGLAGGRDTQYF. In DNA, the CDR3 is TGTGCCAGCAGTGACGGACTAGCGGGAGGGAGAGATACGCAGTATTTT. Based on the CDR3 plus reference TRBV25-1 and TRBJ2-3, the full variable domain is EADIYQTPRYLVIGTGKKITLECSQTMGHDKMYWYQQDPGMELHLIHYSYGVNSTEKGDLSSESTVSRIRTEHFPLTLESARPSHTSQYLCASSDGLAGGRDTQYFGPGTRLTVL.